This entry is about one TCR beta chain. Its target is unknown. This may come from a read error, since a much larger clone is one base off. The CDR3 is 15 amino acids. V lost 0 bases, J lost 11 bases, and 8 bases stayed unmatched. CDR1 SGDLS and CDR2 YYNGEE come from the germline V gene. Template switching created a universal primer site, and the cDNA included unique molecular identifiers. TCRdb independently ran MiXCR on the 5' RACE reads; one entry per CDR3 protein. The sample carries 1.5 million to 2 million distinct CDR3 sequences, roughly 35% recorded once. The data derive from a study of identical twins. Study conclusions and caveats: Those out-of-frame alpha sequences shared by twins showed an excess of low generation probability.

The source material was cord blood. V gene TRBV9 combines with J gene TRBJ2-1, with 10 bases identical to TRBD2. The TCR originated in a newborn girl in good health. CDR3 nucleotide sequence: TGTGCCAGCAGCGTAGTAGCGGGGGGCTTATACCAGCAGTTCTTC. It codes for CASSVVAGGLYQQFF.